This is a list of T cell receptor beta chains from one sample in a study of blood T cell repertoires in COVID-19. The protocol was immunoSEQ multiplex PCR, while the TCRdb copy is restricted to in-frame clones and leaves out a portion. This table has 120,000 to 150,000 clones, roughly 87% appearing once. Sequenced: peripheral blood. These receptors were collected from a woman between 50 and 59 years old with acute or convalescent COVID-19. CDR3s include the opening cysteine and the closing phenylalanine or tryptophan. The D gene is left open where the match is weak. Not every row has a clone size; where given, it reads once, few, many or a size class.

V gene: TRBV6-4; J gene: TRBJ2-7; D gene: NA; clone size: NA; CDR3 protein: CASSERVRTYEQYF; CDR3 DNA: TGTGCCAGCAGCGAGCGGGTACGTACCTACGAGCAGTACTTC
V gene: TRBV6-5; J gene: TRBJ1-5; D gene: NA; clone size: NA; CDR3 protein: CASAGSNQPQHF; CDR3 DNA: TGTGCCAGTGCGGGTAGCAATCAGCCCCAGCATTTT
V gene: TRBV2; J gene: TRBJ2-7; D gene: NA; clone size: NA; CDR3 protein: CASSVFNHRGYEQYF; CDR3 DNA: TGTGCCAGCAGTGTATTTAACCACCGGGGCTACGAGCAGTACTTC
V gene: TRBV3-1/TRBV3-2; J gene: TRBJ2-7; D gene: NA; clone size: NA; CDR3 protein: CASSLRRSYEQYF; CDR3 DNA: TGTGCCAGCAGCCTCCGGAGGAGCTACGAGCAGTACTTC
V gene: TRBV6-2/TRBV6-3; J gene: TRBJ2-4; D gene: TRBD1; clone size: once; CDR3 protein: CASSYQDRGLKNIQYF; CDR3 DNA: TGTGCCAGCAGTTACCAGGACAGGGGCCTCAAAAACATTCAGTACTTC
V gene: TRBV4-1; J gene: TRBJ1-2; D gene: NA; clone size: NA; CDR3 protein: CASSPITGDRPPDTF; CDR3 DNA: TGCGCCAGCAGCCCCATAACCGGTGACAGGCCCCCCGACACCTTC
V gene: TRBV12-5; J gene: TRBJ2-7; D gene: NA; clone size: NA; CDR3 protein: CASGLVNSLDTYEQYF; CDR3 DNA: TGTGCTAGTGGTTTGGTAAATAGTCTAGATACCTACGAGCAGTACTTC
V gene: TRBV6-1; J gene: TRBJ2-1; D gene: TRBD2; clone size: NA; CDR3 protein: CASSELSLAGIDEQFF; CDR3 DNA: TGTGCCAGCAGTGAATTGTCACTAGCGGGGATCGATGAGCAGTTCTTC
V gene: TRBV27; J gene: TRBJ2-2; D gene: NA; clone size: once; CDR3 protein: CASSLKLRFTGELFF; CDR3 DNA: TGTGCCAGCAGTTTAAAACTCCGCTTCACCGGGGAGCTGTTTTTT
V gene: TRBV9; J gene: TRBJ2-3; D gene: NA; clone size: NA; CDR3 protein: CASSARTFTDTQYF; CDR3 DNA: TGTGCCAGCAGCGCACGGACTTTCACAGATACGCAGTATTTT
V gene: TRBV28; J gene: TRBJ1-3; D gene: NA; clone size: NA; CDR3 protein: CASPGRGSGNTIYF; CDR3 DNA: TGTGCCAGCCCCGGGAGGGGTTCCGGAAACACCATATATTTT
V gene: TRBV15; J gene: TRBJ1-1; D gene: NA; clone size: NA; CDR3 protein: CATSPPREGETEAFF; CDR3 DNA: TGTGCCACCAGCCCACCTAGGGAGGGCGAGACTGAAGCTTTCTTT
V gene: TRBV5-8; J gene: TRBJ2-1; D gene: TRBD2; clone size: once; CDR3 protein: CASSLAGSSYNEQFF; CDR3 DNA: TGTGCCAGCAGCTTAGCGGGGAGCTCCTACAATGAGCAGTTCTTC
V gene: TRBV7-3; J gene: TRBJ2-2; D gene: TRBD2; clone size: NA; CDR3 protein: CASSSWTSGSNGELFF; CDR3 DNA: TGTGCCAGCAGCTCCTGGACTAGCGGGAGTAACGGGGAGCTGTTTTTT
V gene: TRBV10-1; J gene: TRBJ1-5; D gene: NA; clone size: few; CDR3 protein: CASSEEDGPQHF; CDR3 DNA: TGCGCCAGCAGTGAGGAGGATGGGCCCCAGCATTTT
V gene: TRBV6-1; J gene: TRBJ1-1; D gene: NA; clone size: NA; CDR3 protein: CASSERGRTEAFF; CDR3 DNA: TGTGCCAGCAGTGAGCGGGGGAGGACTGAAGCTTTCTTT
V gene: TRBV5-5; J gene: TRBJ2-2; D gene: NA; clone size: NA; CDR3 protein: CASSPGVVAGTTGELFF; CDR3 DNA: TGTGCCAGCAGCCCGGGGGTTGTTGCAGGGACCACCGGGGAGCTGTTTTTT
V gene: TRBV5-4; J gene: TRBJ2-7; D gene: NA; clone size: NA; CDR3 protein: CASSLVGAHEQYF; CDR3 DNA: TGTGCCAGCAGCTTGGTGGGGGCCCACGAGCAGTACTTC
V gene: TRBV2; J gene: TRBJ2-3; D gene: TRBD2; clone size: NA; CDR3 protein: CASSAREGVHNTQYF; CDR3 DNA: TGTGCCAGCAGTGCCCGGGAGGGGGTGCACAATACGCAGTATTTT
V gene: TRBV6-4; J gene: TRBJ2-1; D gene: TRBD2; clone size: NA; CDR3 protein: CASSGLAGDPNEQFF; CDR3 DNA: TGTGCCAGCAGTGGACTAGCGGGGGACCCCAATGAGCAGTTCTTC
V gene: TRBV25-1; J gene: TRBJ2-1; D gene: NA; clone size: NA; CDR3 protein: CASYSTVNEQFF; CDR3 DNA: TGTGCCAGCTATTCAACGGTAAATGAGCAGTTCTTC
V gene: TRBV23-1; J gene: TRBJ2-7; D gene: TRBD1; clone size: NA; CDR3 protein: CASSQSIQGQYEQYF; CDR3 DNA: TGCGCCAGCAGTCAATCGATACAGGGGCAGTACGAGCAGTACTTC
V gene: TRBV6-4; J gene: TRBJ1-1; D gene: NA; clone size: NA; CDR3 protein: CASSESRREGPLGEAFF; CDR3 DNA: TGTGCCAGCAGTGAAAGCCGGAGAGAGGGCCCTCTGGGGGAAGCTTTCTTT
V gene: TRBV19; J gene: TRBJ1-5; D gene: NA; clone size: NA; CDR3 protein: CASSIWGGSNQPQHF; CDR3 DNA: TGTGCCAGTAGTATTTGGGGGGGTAGCAATCAGCCCCAGCATTTT
V gene: TRBV6-6; J gene: TRBJ2-7; D gene: NA; clone size: NA; CDR3 protein: CASSQRDTFYEQYF; CDR3 DNA: TGTGCCAGCAGTCAACGGGACACTTTCTACGAGCAGTACTTC
V gene: TRBV9; J gene: TRBJ2-2; D gene: NA; clone size: NA; CDR3 protein: CASSVDDSGHTGELFF; CDR3 DNA: TGTGCCAGCAGCGTAGATGATAGCGGCCACACCGGGGAGCTGTTTTTT
V gene: TRBV29-1; J gene: TRBJ2-7; D gene: NA; clone size: NA; CDR3 protein: CSVEQDSEQYF; CDR3 DNA: TGCAGCGTTGAACAGGACAGCGAGCAGTACTTC
V gene: TRBV5-4; J gene: TRBJ1-1; D gene: NA; clone size: few; CDR3 protein: CASSLETITEAFF; CDR3 DNA: TGTGCCAGCAGCTTGGAGACAATCACTGAAGCTTTCTTT
V gene: TRBV12-3/TRBV12-4; J gene: TRBJ2-5; D gene: NA; clone size: NA; CDR3 protein: CASGVGEGETQYF; CDR3 DNA: TGTGCCAGCGGGGTCGGGGAAGGGGAGACCCAGTACTTC
V gene: TRBV5-4; J gene: TRBJ2-1; D gene: TRBD2; clone size: NA; CDR3 protein: CASSLDLSGGISYNEQFF; CDR3 DNA: TGTGCCAGCAGCTTGGATCTTAGCGGGGGAATATCCTACAATGAGCAGTTCTTC
V gene: TRBV6-5; J gene: TRBJ2-3; D gene: NA; clone size: once; CDR3 protein: CASSPSGARTDTQYF; CDR3 DNA: TGTGCCAGCAGTCCGAGCGGAGCCCGCACAGATACGCAGTATTTT
V gene: TRBV11-3; J gene: TRBJ1-1; D gene: NA; clone size: once; CDR3 protein: CASSLGQNTEAFF; CDR3 DNA: TGTGCCAGCAGCTTGGGACAGAACACTGAAGCTTTCTTT
V gene: TRBV15; J gene: TRBJ2-7; D gene: TRBD1; clone size: NA; CDR3 protein: CATSTGTVFGEQYF; CDR3 DNA: TGTGCCACCAGTACCGGGACAGTTTTCGGGGAGCAGTACTTC
V gene: TRBV29-1; J gene: TRBJ2-4; D gene: NA; clone size: NA; CDR3 protein: CSVQAVLAKNIQYF; CDR3 DNA: TGCAGCGTTCAGGCAGTTCTAGCCAAAAACATTCAGTACTTC
V gene: TRBV27; J gene: TRBJ1-4; D gene: TRBD1; clone size: NA; CDR3 protein: CASTRTGGNEKLFF; CDR3 DNA: TGTGCCAGCACCCGGACAGGGGGGAATGAAAAACTGTTTTTT
V gene: TRBV2; J gene: TRBJ1-2; D gene: NA; clone size: NA; CDR3 protein: CASSDSYTF; CDR3 DNA: TGTGCCAGCAGCGACAGCTACACCTTC
V gene: TRBV9; J gene: TRBJ2-1; D gene: TRBD2; clone size: few; CDR3 protein: CASSPRWEGEQFF; CDR3 DNA: TGTGCCAGCAGCCCGAGGTGGGAGGGTGAGCAGTTCTTC
V gene: TRBV18; J gene: TRBJ1-4; D gene: NA; clone size: NA; CDR3 protein: CASSPRGIATNEKLFF; CDR3 DNA: TGTGCCAGCTCCCCTAGGGGGATTGCAACTAATGAAAAACTGTTTTTT